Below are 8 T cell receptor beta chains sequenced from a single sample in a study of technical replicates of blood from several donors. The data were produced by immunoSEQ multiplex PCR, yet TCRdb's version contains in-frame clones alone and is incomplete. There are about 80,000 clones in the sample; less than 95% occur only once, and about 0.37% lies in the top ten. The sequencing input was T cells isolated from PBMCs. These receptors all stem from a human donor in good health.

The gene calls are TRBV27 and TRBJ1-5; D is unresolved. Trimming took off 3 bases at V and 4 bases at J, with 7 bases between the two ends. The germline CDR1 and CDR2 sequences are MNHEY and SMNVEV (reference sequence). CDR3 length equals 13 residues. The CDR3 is CASSFGRNQPQHF. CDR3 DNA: TGTGCCAGCAGTTTTGGGAGGAATCAGCCCCAGCATTTT.

The CDR3 here is CASSLTPAYEQYF. In DNA, the CDR3 is TGTGCCAGCAGCCTCACTCCGGCCTACGAGCAGTACTTC. This chain links TRBV11-3 with TRBJ2-7; D not certain. Germline V lookup: CDR1 SGHNT, CDR2 YENEEA. Trimming cost V 5 bases and J 2 bases, with 10 bases left between them. CDR3 length: 13 amino acids.

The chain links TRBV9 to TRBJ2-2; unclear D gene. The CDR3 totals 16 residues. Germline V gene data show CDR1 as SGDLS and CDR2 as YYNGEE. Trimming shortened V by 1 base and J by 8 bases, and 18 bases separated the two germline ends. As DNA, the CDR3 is TGTGCCAGCAGCGTACTGGCAGACAAGAATAGGGGGGAGCTGTTTTTT. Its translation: CASSVLADKNRGELFF.

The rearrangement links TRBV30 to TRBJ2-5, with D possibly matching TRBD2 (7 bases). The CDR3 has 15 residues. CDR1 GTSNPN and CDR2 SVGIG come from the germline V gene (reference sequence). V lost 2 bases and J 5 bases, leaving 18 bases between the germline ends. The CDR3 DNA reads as TGTGCCTGGAGTAGGGGGGGGACCCAGGAGGAGACCCAGTACTTC. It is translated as CAWSRGGTQEETQYF.

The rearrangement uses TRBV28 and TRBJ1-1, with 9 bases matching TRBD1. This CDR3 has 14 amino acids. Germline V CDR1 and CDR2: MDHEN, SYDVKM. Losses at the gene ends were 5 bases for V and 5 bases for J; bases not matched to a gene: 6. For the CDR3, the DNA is TGTGCCAGCAGTCCCGGGACAGGGATAACTGAAGCTTTCTTT. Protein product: CASSPGTGITEAFF.

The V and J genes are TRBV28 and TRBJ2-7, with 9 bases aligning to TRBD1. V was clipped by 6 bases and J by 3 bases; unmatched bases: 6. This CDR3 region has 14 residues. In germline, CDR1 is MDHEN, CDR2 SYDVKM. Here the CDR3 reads CASSDYRGLYEQYF. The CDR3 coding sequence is TGTGCCAGCAGCGATTACAGGGGGCTCTACGAGCAGTACTTC.

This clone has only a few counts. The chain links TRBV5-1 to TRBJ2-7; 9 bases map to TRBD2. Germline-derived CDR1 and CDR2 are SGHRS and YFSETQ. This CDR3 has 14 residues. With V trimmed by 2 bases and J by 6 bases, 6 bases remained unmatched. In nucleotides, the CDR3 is TGCGCCAGCAGCTTAGCGGGAGGATCAGGCGAGCAGTACTTC. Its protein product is CASSLAGGSGEQYF.

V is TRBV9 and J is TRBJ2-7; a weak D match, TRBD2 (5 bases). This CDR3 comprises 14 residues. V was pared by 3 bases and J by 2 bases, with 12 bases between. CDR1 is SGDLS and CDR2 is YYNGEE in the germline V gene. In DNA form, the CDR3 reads TGTGCCAGCAGCGCCGGAGGCTCGGCCTACGAGCAGTACTTC. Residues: CASSAGGSAYEQYF.